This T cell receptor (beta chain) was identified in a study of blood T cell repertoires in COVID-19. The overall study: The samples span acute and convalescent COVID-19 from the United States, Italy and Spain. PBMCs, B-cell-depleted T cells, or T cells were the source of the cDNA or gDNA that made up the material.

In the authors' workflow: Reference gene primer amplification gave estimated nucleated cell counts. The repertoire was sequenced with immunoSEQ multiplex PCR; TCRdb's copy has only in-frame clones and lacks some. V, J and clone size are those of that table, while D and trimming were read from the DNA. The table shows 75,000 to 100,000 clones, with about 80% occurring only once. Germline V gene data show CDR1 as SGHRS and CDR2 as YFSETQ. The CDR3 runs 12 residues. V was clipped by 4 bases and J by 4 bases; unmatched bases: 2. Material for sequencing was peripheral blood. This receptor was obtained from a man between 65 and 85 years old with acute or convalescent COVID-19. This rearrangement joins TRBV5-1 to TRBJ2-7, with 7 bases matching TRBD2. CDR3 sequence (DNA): TGCGCCAGCAGCCCCGGGGGGTACGAGCAGTACTTC. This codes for CASSPGGYEQYF. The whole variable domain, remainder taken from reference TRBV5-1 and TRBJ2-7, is KAGVTQTPRYLIKTRGQQVTLSCSPISGHRSVSWYQQTPGQGLQFLFEYFSETQRNKGNFPGRFSGRQFSNSRSEMNVSTLELGDSALYLCASSPGGYEQYFGPGTRLTVT.